One and the same sample provided the 23 T cell receptor beta chains below, sequenced in a study of beta chain features in type 1 diabetes. Investigators reverse transcribed all isolated RNA, so they sequenced expressed TCRB transcripts. Libraries were prepared by immunoSEQ multiplex PCR; TCRdb keeps only in-frame clonotypes and omits some of them. The table lists about 40,000 clones, about half of them singletons. The sample comprised stem cell memory CD4+ T cells from blood. These receptors came from a woman in her 30s in good health.

The genes are TRBV25-1 and TRBJ1-1, with 10 bases lining up with TRBD1. Trimming at V came to 0 bases and at J to 6 bases, leaving 4 bases not matched to a gene. This CDR3 is built from 15 residues. CDR1 is MGHDK and CDR2 is SYGVNS in the germline V gene. In DNA form, the CDR3 reads TGTGCCAGCAGTGAATATAGGACAGGGGGTTCTGAAGCTTTCTTT. Its protein product is CASSEYRTGGSEAFF.

As to this clone: Different DNA sequences within this sample yield the same CDR3. The chain employs TRBV7-2 and TRBJ2-3; 9 bases agree with TRBD2. V was pared by 2 bases and J by 2 bases, with 2 bases of the junction left unmatched. Per germline, CDR1 SGHTA and CDR2 FQGNSA. The CDR3 totals 15 residues. CDR3 protein: CASSLLAGYTDTQYF. In DNA form, the CDR3 reads TGTGCCAGCAGCTTACTAGCGGGGTACACAGATACGCAGTATTTT.

V is TRBV29-1 and J is TRBJ2-3; 9 positions agree with TRBD2. Germline CDR1 is SQVTM and CDR2 is ANQGSEA. The CDR3 has 14 residues. Trimming removed 1 base from V and 6 bases from J; junction bases left unmatched: 5. The DNA of the CDR3 is TGCAGCGTTGAAGTACTAGCGGGTTCCGATACGCAGTATTTT. It yields the protein CSVEVLAGSDTQYF.

Concerning this clone: One junction end does not reproduce the germline sequence, and a read error may be involved. Different DNA sequences within this sample yield the same CDR3. The chain couples TRBV9 to TRBJ2-5; TRBD1 is a possible D gene (7 bases). CDR1 and CDR2 from the germline V gene are SGDLS and YYNGEE. The CDR3 is 14 amino acids. The CDR3, as DNA: TGTGCTAGCAGCAACCGACTAGGGGGCGAGACCCAGTACTTC. Its protein is CASSNRLGGETQYF.

V is TRBV5-4 and J is TRBJ2-3; 7 nucleotides align to TRBD1. The CDR3 contains 15 residues. Trimming at V came to 4 bases and at J to 3 bases, leaving 8 bases not matched to a gene. Germline CDR1 and CDR2: SGHNT and YYREEE (reference sequence). Here the CDR3 DNA reads TGTGCCAGCAGCGCCCGGGACAGAGATACAGATACGCAGTATTTT. This gives the protein CASSARDRDTDTQYF.

The chain carries TRBV7-2 and TRBJ1-2, with D tentatively TRBD1 (5 bases). The CDR3 length is 11 residues. The germline V gene encodes CDR1 SGHTA and CDR2 FQGNSA. Trimming took off 8 bases at V and 7 bases at J, with 11 bases between the two ends. CDR3 sequence reads: CASGRVSGYTF. CDR3 bases: TGTGCCAGCGGCAGGGTTAGTGGCTACACCTTC. The whole variable domain, remainder taken from reference TRBV7-2 and TRBJ1-2, is GAGVSQSPSNKVTEKGKDVELRCDPISGHTALYWYRQSLGQGLEFLIYFQGNSAPDKSGLPSDRFSAERTGGSVSTLTIQRTQQEDSAVYLCASGRVSGYTFGSGTRLTVV.

This chain joins TRBV11-2 and TRBJ2-6; TRBD1 agrees at 8 bases. Germline V gene data show CDR1 as SGHAT and CDR2 as FQNNGV. CDR3 length equals 15 residues. Germline trimming cut 5 bases from V and 2 bases from J; bases unmatched to any gene: 2. CDR3 amino acids: CASSQQGAGANVLTF. The CDR3, as DNA: TGTGCCAGCAGCCAACAGGGGGCTGGGGCCAACGTCCTGACTTTC.

With regard to this clone: The junction departs from germline at one end; a sequencing error may be responsible. Other DNA sequences within the sample encode an identical CDR3. The CDR3 DNA is TGTGCCAGCAGCCAAGTAGGAGGGAGTGCAGATACACAGTATTTT. Its translation: CASSQVGGSADTQYF. The chain has TRBV14 and TRBJ2-3; tentatively, D is TRBD2 (6 bases). The CDR3 is made up of 15 amino acids. Germline V gives CDR1 SGHDN, CDR2 FVKESK.

The chain employs TRBV28 and TRBJ1-5; D call uncertain. The germline V and J ends were trimmed by 3 bases and 2 bases, with 11 bases remaining between them. Germline assignment: CDR1 MDHEN and CDR2 SYDVKM. The CDR3 length is 15 residues. CDR3 amino acids: CASSFLGSGNQPQHF. CDR3 in DNA: TGTGCCAGCAGTTTCTTGGGGAGCGGCAATCAGCCCCAGCATTTT. The complete variable domain, with remaining parts taken from reference TRBV28 and TRBJ1-5, reads DVKVTQSSRYLVKRTGEKVFLECVQDMDHENMFWYRQDPGLGLRLIYFSYDVKMKEKGDIPEGYSVSREKKERFSLILESASTNQTSMYLCASSFLGSGNQPQHFGDGTRLSIL.

V and J are TRBV5-6 and TRBJ2-1, with D possibly being TRBD1 (6 bases). The V end lost 6 bases, the J end lost 5 bases, and 15 bases lay between the germline ends. Germline CDR1 SGHDT, CDR2 YYEEEE. The CDR3 is made up of 14 amino acids. The CDR3 loop is CASTRGLWDNEQFF. The DNA for the CDR3 is TGTGCCAGCACCAGGGGATTATGGGACAATGAGCAGTTCTTC. Complete variable domain (other parts from reference TRBV5-6 and TRBJ2-1): DAGVTQSPTHLIKTRGQQVTLRCSPKSGHDTVSWYQQALGQGPQFIFQYYEEEERQRGNFPDRFSGHQFPNYSSELNVNALLLGDSALYLCASTRGLWDNEQFFGPGTRLTVL.

This clone has more than one count but fewer than ten. The CDR3 reads CASSSSTGSPIREQYF. CDR3 nucleotide sequence: TGTGCCAGCAGTTCCTCGACAGGCTCCCCTATACGCGAGCAGTACTTC. This chain links TRBV28 with TRBJ2-7; D might be TRBD1 (6 bases). The CDR3 loop spans 16 amino acids. Germline V gene data show CDR1 as MDHEN and CDR2 as SYDVKM. Trimming pared 4 bases from V and 6 bases from J, leaving 22 bases between.

The chain combines TRBV28 with TRBJ2-7; TRBD1 aligns across 10 bases. In germline, CDR1 is MDHEN, CDR2 SYDVKM. This CDR3 comprises 14 residues. J gave up 6 bases and V 5 bases, and 7 bases lay outside the gene matches. CDR3 DNA: TGTGCCAGCAGTACCGGGACAGGGGTGGTCGAGCAGTACTTC. This gives the protein CASSTGTGVVEQYF.

The CDR3 is CASSKQGDQETQYF. The DNA for the CDR3 is TGTGCCAGCTCCAAACAGGGGGATCAAGAGACCCAGTACTTC. The J gene is TRBJ2-5, the V gene TRBV18; TRBD1 matches at 8 bases. This CDR3 comprises 14 residues. Trimming removed 6 bases from V and 2 bases from J; junction bases left unmatched: 5. Germline CDR1 is KGHSH and CDR2 is LQKENI.

The CDR3 bases are TGTGCCAGCAGGACAGGGAACACAGATACGCAGTATTTT. This encodes CASRTGNTDTQYF. The rearrangement uses TRBV27 and TRBJ2-3; 7 positions agree with TRBD1. V trimming: 6 bases; J trimming: 2 bases; junction bases outside the gene matches: 2. The CDR3 loop spans 13 amino acids. Germline CDR1 and CDR2: MNHEY and SMNVEV (reference sequence).

The gene calls are TRBV27 and TRBJ2-7, with TRBD1 matching over 10 bases. The CDR3 has 16 residues. V lost 0 bases to trimming and J lost 2 bases; unmatched junction nucleotides: 4. CDR1 is MNHEY, CDR2 SMNVEV, per germline (reference sequence). In nucleotides, the CDR3 is TGTGCCAGCAGTTTATCGCGGACAGGGGGGACCTACGAGCAGTACTTC. As protein: CASSLSRTGGTYEQYF.

The chain links TRBV4-2 to TRBJ2-7; 15 bases are shared with TRBD2. This CDR3 region has 18 residues. CDR1 and CDR2 (germline): LGHNA, YNFKEQ. Trimming removed 1 base from V and 4 bases from J; junction bases left unmatched: 8. CDR3 residues: CASSQGTSGRAGEYEQYF. DNA for the CDR3: TGTGCCAGCAGCCAAGGGACTAGCGGGAGGGCCGGCGAGTACGAGCAGTACTTC.

This clone was seen ten or more times. This chain uses TRBV7-9 with TRBJ2-7; 9 nucleotides align to TRBD2. The CDR3 contains 15 residues. Germline assignment: CDR1 SEHNR and CDR2 FQNEAQ (reference sequence). The V and J ends lost 1 base and 2 bases, in that order; junction bases with no gene match: 3. The CDR3 sequence: CASSLGSSGAYEQYF. The CDR3 DNA sequence: TGTGCCAGCAGCTTAGGGTCTAGCGGGGCCTACGAGCAGTACTTC.

The genes are TRBV9 and TRBJ1-2; 7 bases fit TRBD1. The CDR3 has 15 residues. Germline CDR1 is SGDLS and CDR2 is YYNGEE. V dropped 4 bases and J dropped 6; count of bases not matched to a gene: 12. CDR3 DNA: TGTGCCAGCAGCCCGTCGACAGGGAATAATGATGGCTACACCTTC. The encoded protein is CASSPSTGNNDGYTF.

This clone was counted only a few times. The gene calls are TRBV4-2 and TRBJ1-3, with D possibly matching TRBD1 (5 bases). Trimming removed 0 bases from V and 2 bases from J, with 14 bases in between. CDR3 length: 17 residues. From germline, CDR1 is LGHNA and CDR2 YNFKEQ. The CDR3 nucleotides are TGTGCCAGCAGCCAAGACCCGACCGCCAGGGCTGGAAACACCATATATTTT. Its protein is CASSQDPTARAGNTIYF.

This clone was found a few times. The J gene is TRBJ2-7, the V gene TRBV10-3; no reliable D call. CDR3 size: 15 residues. Trimming removed 2 bases from V and 3 bases from J, with 14 bases in between. The germline V gene has CDR1 ENHRY and CDR2 SYGVKD. CDR3 nucleotides: TGTGCCATCAGTGAGGTCCTGGGCGCCCGCTACGAGCAGTACTTC. This translates into CAISEVLGARYEQYF.

This clone was detected a few times. The V and J genes are TRBV28 and TRBJ2-1, with D possibly TRBD2 on 6 matching bases. The CDR3 sequence is 14 residues long. Germline V gene sequence: CDR1 MDHEN, CDR2 SYDVKM. V was cut by 4 bases and J by 7 bases, with 14 bases left in between. The CDR3 DNA is TGTGCCAGCAGTTCGGGGGAGTGGGTAAATGAGCAGTTCTTC. It codes for CASSSGEWVNEQFF.

This clone was observed a few times. The chain recombines TRBV7-2 with TRBJ2-5; 12 nucleotides agree with TRBD1. V lost 4 bases to trimming and J lost 4 bases; unmatched junction nucleotides: 10. The germline V gene encodes CDR1 SGHTA and CDR2 FQGNSA. This CDR3 has 17 residues. The CDR3 loop is CASSSPGQGAPGETQYF. CDR3 bases: TGTGCCAGCAGCTCTCCGGGACAGGGGGCGCCAGGAGAGACCCAGTACTTC.

The chain combines TRBV5-1 with TRBJ2-2, with D maybe TRBD1 (6 bases). There are 13 residues in the CDR3. V lost 7 bases to trimming and J lost 2 bases, with 9 bases between them. Germline V CDR1 and CDR2: SGHRS, YFSETQ. The CDR3 DNA reads as TGCGCCAGCGGACAGCACAACACCGGGGAGCTGTTTTTT. This codes for CASGQHNTGELFF.